This TCR beta chain was captured in a study of T cell repertoires in aging, cancer and after chemotherapy. Study-wide background: Repeat sampling of healthy donors over several months to years showed clear clonal overlap. Roughly 10 million TCR reads made up the full dataset.

Germline loops: CDR1 LNHNV, CDR2 YYDKDF (reference sequence). The CDR3 totals 16 residues. V was clipped by 3 bases and J by 1 base, with 14 bases between them. Whole-study results and caveats: Age-matched healthy donors had significantly more diverse, less clonal blood TCR repertoires than untreated cancer patients.

Worth noting for this clonotype: What it binds is not known. This could be a read error, since a much larger clone is one nucleotide away.

Peripheral blood genomic DNA, not sorted cells or RNA, was the template. Multiplex touch-down PCR with TRB-A/B primers amplified rearranged V-D-J TRB sequences. TCRdb ran MiXCR on the multiplex PCR reads and lists one entry per CDR3 protein. The table shows about 9,700 distinct CDR3 sequences, with around a third occurring only once. The chain combines TRBV15 with TRBJ2-3; possibly TRBD1 for D (6 bases). Specimen: blood. The sequence was obtained from a human donor in good health. The CDR3 loop is CATSSDHRAGTDTQYF. The DNA of the CDR3 is TGTGCCACCAGCAGTGACCACAGGGCAGGCACAGATACGCAGTATTTT. Full variable domain (missing parts from reference TRBV15 and TRBJ2-3): DAMVIQNPRYQVTQFGKPVTLSCSQTLNHNVMYWYQQKSSQAPKLLFHYYDKDFNNEADTPDNFQSRRPNTSFCFLDIRSPGLGDTAMYLCATSSDHRAGTDTQYFGPGTRLTVL.